This entry features one T cell receptor (beta chain) sequence. The sample is drawn from a study of patients and donors after allogeneic stem cell transplantation. MiXCR was run by TCRdb on the RT-PCR reads, yielding one entry per CDR3 protein. Of around 200,000 distinct CDR3 sequences detected, 38% appear once; the ten largest clones hold more than 9%. This TCR derives from a human donor who was either an allogeneic HSCT recipient or a stem cell or donor lymphocyte infusion donor (not recorded which). It is not recorded whose cells these are; they may come from a transplant donor. Sample: blood, either unsorted or a sorted T cell fraction (not recorded which).

This chain's CDR3 is CAISGTGRNIQYF. DNA for the CDR3: TGTGCCATCAGTGGGACAGGGCGAAACATTCAGTACTTC. The genes are TRBV10-3 and TRBJ2-4; 8 bases align to TRBD1. Germline CDR1 is ENHRY and CDR2 is SYGVKD. With V trimmed by 4 bases and J by 6 bases, 2 bases remained unmatched. The CDR3 has 13 residues.